The rows below give T cell receptor beta chains drawn from one sample of a study of shared clonotypes between healthy human individuals. Only in-frame clones appear in the TCRdb table, and some are missing; sequencing was by immunoSEQ multiplex PCR. Among about 1.5 million clones, roughly 98% were seen once, and the ten largest hold 0.45%. The source material was naive CD4+ T cells sorted from blood. The receptors shown here come from a man aged 25 to 45 in good health. Both conserved end residues are part of each CDR3. The D gene is left open where the match is weak. A row's size may be missing; if present it is once, few, many or a size class.

abundance,d_gene,len,j_gene,v_gene,CDR3nt,CDR3aa
NA,NA,13,TRBJ1-2,TRBV7-2,TGTGCCAGCAGCCTCGGACCCGGCTATGGCTACACCTTC,CASSLGPGYGYTF
NA,TRBD2,17,TRBJ2-1,TRBV18,TGTGCCAGCTCACCACGCACTAGCGGGGAGGTTGGTGGTGAGCAGTTCTTC,CASSPRTSGEVGGEQFF
NA,TRBD1,14,TRBJ2-5,TRBV2,TGTGCCAGCAGTTTGGACAGGGGGGGAGAGACCCAGTACTTC,CASSLDRGGETQYF
NA,NA,15,TRBJ1-1,TRBV4-2,TGTGCCAGCAGCCAAGATTGGGGCAAGAGCACTGAAGCTTTCTTT,CASSQDWGKSTEAFF
NA,NA,14,TRBJ1-1,TRBV5-1,TGCGCCAGCAGCTTGCAGGGGATGAACACTGAAGCTTTCTTT,CASSLQGMNTEAFF
NA,NA,13,TRBJ2-5,TRBV5-1,TGCGCCAGCAGCTTGAGGGCCCAAGAGACCCAGTACTTC,CASSLRAQETQYF
NA,TRBD1,14,TRBJ2-2,TRBV7-7,TGTGCCAGCAGCTCGGACAGGGGGACCGGGGAGCTGTTTTTT,CASSSDRGTGELFF
NA,NA,16,TRBJ2-6,TRBV9,TGTGCCAGCAGCGGCGACGTACGTTCTGGGGCCAACGTCCTGACTTTC,CASSGDVRSGANVLTF
NA,NA,15,TRBJ2-2,TRBV5-1,TGCGCCAGCAGCTTGCCCGAAGCGAACACCGGGGAGCTGTTTTTT,CASSLPEANTGELFF
once,TRBD2,15,TRBJ2-1,TRBV30,TGTGCCTGGGACTCGCTAGCGGGAGGTTACAATGAGCAGTTCTTC,CAWDSLAGGYNEQFF
NA,NA,13,TRBJ2-1,TRBV6-5,TGTGCCAGCAGAACGCACGGACAGTCTGAGCAGTTCTTC,CASRTHGQSEQFF
NA,TRBD2,13,TRBJ2-5,TRBV29-1,TGCAGCGTTAAGCGGGACCTCCAAGAGACCCAGTACTTC,CSVKRDLQETQYF
NA,NA,12,TRBJ1-2,TRBV29-1,TGCACCTCTACGGAGGGTGACTATGGCTACACCTTC,CTSTEGDYGYTF
NA,NA,14,TRBJ2-7,TRBV5-1,TGCGCCAGCAGCTCCGCAGGGAAGGGATGGGAGCAGTACTTC,CASSSAGKGWEQYF